The sequence of this TCR beta chain was determined in a study of blood T cell repertoires in COVID-19. Looking at the study overall: Sites in the United States, Italy and Spain provided acute and convalescent COVID-19 samples. PBMCs, B-cell-depleted T cells, or T cells provided the cDNA or gDNA that made up the material.

CDR3 length: 16 amino acids. The V end was cut by 3 bases, the J end by 1 base, with 13 bases between. Looked up from germline, CDR1 is LNHNV and CDR2 is YYDKDF (reference sequence). Original analysis: Using reference gene primer amplification, nucleated cell counts were estimated. Sequenced by immunoSEQ multiplex PCR; TCRdb stores in-frame clones only, minus some. That table is the source of V, J and clone size, and D and trimming were worked out from the DNA. The sample yields 220,000 or so clones, approximately 82% seen once. This chain joins TRBV15 and TRBJ2-4; D may be TRBD2 (6 bases). This clonotype originated in a woman older than 75 with acute or convalescent COVID-19. The sample comprised peripheral blood. The CDR3 DNA reads as TGTGCCACCAGCAGGACCGGGGAGGCGGCCAAAAACATTCAGTACTTC. Residues: CATSRTGEAAKNIQYF. Looking up the rest from reference TRBV15 and TRBJ2-4 gives the full variable domain: DAMVIQNPRYQVTQFGKPVTLSCSQTLNHNVMYWYQQKSSQAPKLLFHYYDKDFNNEADTPDNFQSRRPNTSFCFLDIRSPGLGDTAMYLCATSRTGEAAKNIQYFGAGTRLSVL.